The entry below describes one T cell receptor (beta chain). Its antigen is currently unknown. Each sample gave at least 6.5 million isolated PBMCs. The sample originates from a study of blood T cells in healthy people across ages. Sample-barcoded 5' priming and a J-beta primer mix drove a second PCR of roughly 6 to 12 cycles. TCRdb redid the calling of the 5' RACE reads with MiXCR, one entry per CDR3 protein. The sample gives roughly 680,000 distinct CDR3 sequences, 45% to 50% of which show up once; around a third is in the top ten. Notes on the study in general: Whereas aged donors had fewer naive CD4+ cells, long-lived donors had more of them and higher diversity. With unsorted PBMCs, a conclusive comparison of naive versus antigen-experienced cells was not possible. Unknown donor CMV status possibly confounded expanded clonotype changes.

The TCR sequence derives from a woman aged 60-75 years in good health. What was sequenced was blood.

Here the CDR3 reads CASSSRAGAKDAQYF. The CDR3 DNA is TGTGCCAGCAGTTCCCGGGCAGGCGCGAAGGATGCGCAGTATTTT. This rearrangement joins TRBV28 to TRBJ2-3, with D unclear. Germline values: CDR1 MDHEN, CDR2 SYDVKM. Between the trimmed V and J ends, which lost 4 bases and 10 bases, there was a span of 21 bases. This CDR3 is 15 amino acids long.